Included here is one T cell receptor beta chain sequence, with context. Its specificity is not known. Libraries were prepared by immunoSEQ multiplex PCR; TCRdb keeps only in-frame clonotypes and omits some of them. Altogether about 110,000 clones are present, roughly 90% being singletons, with the ten largest covering around 4.5%. CDR3 length: 16 amino acids. Losses at the gene ends were 2 bases for V and 3 bases for J; bases not matched to a gene: 9. Germline-derived CDR1 and CDR2 are KGHSH and LQKENI. This specimen belongs to a study of T cell responses to AZD1222 COVID-19 vaccine. Regarding the study as a whole: Clonal diversity was possibly underestimated, and white British individuals and females predominated among donors. Vaccine-associated CD4 TCRs ranged over spike, dominating at 160-218 and 743-854. Repertoire sampling happened only post peak T cell response. Nearly half of spike-specific TCRs reportedly target variant regions that are unmutated in the B.1.351 and B.1.1.7 variants.

This receptor was taken from an adult in good health. The source material was peripheral blood, sampled on day 0 of AZD1222 vaccination. The V gene is TRBV18, the J gene TRBJ2-7, with 8 positions matching TRBD2. The CDR3 DNA is TGTGCCAGCTCACCAGTGACGCGGGGGGATCGCTACGAGCAGTACTTC. Protein: CASSPVTRGDRYEQYF.